The 25 T cell receptor beta chains below all came from one sample that was sequenced in a study of cytomegalovirus exposure and HLA in healthy donors. Use of 60 Vbeta and 13 Jbeta primers characterized the PCR. The repertoire was sequenced with immunoSEQ multiplex PCR; TCRdb's copy has only in-frame clones and lacks some. The data show about 160,000 clones, roughly 80% seen once. The sequenced sample was PBMCs. Receptors originate from a human donor in good health.

This clone was found once. V is TRBV2 and J is TRBJ2-3; 12 bases map to TRBD2. V lost 8 bases to trimming and J lost 1 base; unmatched junction nucleotides: 10. The CDR3 extends over 17 amino acids. Germline lookup yields CDR1 SNHLY and CDR2 FYNNEI. The CDR3 coding sequence is TGTGCCAGCCGTTGGACCAGGACTAGCGGGGGCACAGATACGCAGTATTTT. It codes for CASRWTRTSGGTDTQYF.

This chain uses TRBV5-4 with TRBJ2-4; D may be TRBD2 (6 bases). Germline values: CDR1 SGHNT, CDR2 YYREEE (reference sequence). The CDR3 is 14 amino acids. V lost 4 bases to trimming and J lost 6 bases, with 14 bases between them. DNA for the CDR3: TGTGCCAGCAGCGCACCGGGAGCGGGAAACATTCAGTACTTC. Translated, it gives CASSAPGAGNIQYF.

V gene TRBV19 combines with J gene TRBJ1-2, with D uncertain. The CDR3 consists of 14 residues. V gave up 4 bases and J gave up 1 base, with 10 bases separating them. Per the germline V gene, CDR1 is LNHDA and CDR2 is SQIVND (reference sequence). This chain's CDR3 is CASSTTEFNYGYTF. DNA for the CDR3: TGTGCCAGTAGTACCACAGAGTTTAACTATGGCTACACCTTC.

This clone has more than one count but fewer than ten. The chain links TRBV5-4 to TRBJ1-2; no reliable D call. The V end lost 1 base, the J end lost 6 bases, and 13 bases lay between the germline ends. Germline V gives CDR1 SGHNT, CDR2 YYREEE (reference sequence). The CDR3 runs to 14 residues. The CDR3 coding sequence is TGTGCCAGCAGCTTGATCGGGAAGGGAGATGGCTACACCTTC. This sequence encodes CASSLIGKGDGYTF.

This clone turned up a few times. V usage is TRBV4-3 and J usage is TRBJ1-5; 9 bases agree with TRBD1. V was clipped by 0 bases and J by 4 bases; unmatched bases: 4. The CDR3 contains 16 residues. CDR1 is LGHNA and CDR2 is YSLEER in the germline V gene. Here the CDR3 DNA reads TGCGCCAGCAGCCAAGATCCAGGACAGGGGAATCAGCCCCAGCATTTT. Protein sequence: CASSQDPGQGNQPQHF.

The chain is built from TRBV5-6 and TRBJ2-2; TRBD2 agrees at 7 bases. The CDR3 runs 14 residues. V lost 7 bases and J lost 1; bases outside the gene matches: 4. Germline CDR1 and CDR2: SGHDT and YYEEEE. CDR3 sequence reads: CASRRELNTGELFF. In DNA, the CDR3 is TGTGCCAGCCGGCGGGAGTTGAACACCGGGGAGCTGTTTTTT. Full variable domain (remainder filled in from reference TRBV5-6 and TRBJ2-2): DAGVTQSPTHLIKTRGQQVTLRCSPKSGHDTVSWYQQALGQGPQFIFQYYEEEERQRGNFPDRFSGHQFPNYSSELNVNALLLGDSALYLCASRRELNTGELFFGEGSRLTVL.

The chain combines TRBV4-3 with TRBJ2-3; a possible D gene is TRBD1 (5 bases). Germline loops: CDR1 LGHNA, CDR2 YSLEER. V was shortened by 4 bases and J by 2 bases, with 10 bases between the two germline ends. This CDR3 is 14 amino acids long. The CDR3 nucleotides read TGCGCCAGCAGCCCGCAGGGAACCACAGATACGCAGTATTTT. As protein: CASSPQGTTDTQYF.

The J gene is TRBJ2-7, the V gene TRBV29-1; TRBD2 aligns across 9 bases. The CDR3 runs to 13 residues. V gave up 3 bases and J gave up 4 bases; unmatched junction bases: 4. CDR1 and CDR2 from the germline V gene are SQVTM and ANQGSEA. CDR3 amino acids: CSVELLAGYEQYF. For the CDR3, the DNA is TGCAGCGTTGAGCTCCTAGCGGGATACGAGCAGTACTTC.

The J gene is TRBJ1-5, the V gene TRBV30, with 8 bases lining up with TRBD1. V dropped 0 bases and J dropped 0; count of bases not matched to a gene: 7. Germline V gene lookup returns CDR1 GTSNPN and CDR2 SVGIG (reference sequence). The CDR3 totals 17 residues. The CDR3: CAWSVGQGAFSNQPQHF. The CDR3 nucleotides are TGTGCCTGGAGTGTAGGTCAGGGGGCTTTTAGCAATCAGCCCCAGCATTTT.

The rearrangement joins TRBV7-8 to TRBJ1-1; the D is unclear. Germline CDR1 SGHVS, CDR2 FQNEAQ. The ends were cut back, 5 bases at V and 1 base at J, with 8 bases in the middle. This CDR3 comprises 13 residues. This CDR3 is CASSQQPNTEAFF. The CDR3 DNA follows: TGTGCCAGCAGCCAACAGCCGAACACTGAAGCTTTCTTT.

This chain's CDR3 is CASSQDTSSYEQYF. In nucleotides, the CDR3 is TGTGCCAGCAGCCAAGATACTAGCTCCTACGAGCAGTACTTC. The chain recombines TRBV4-2 with TRBJ2-7, with D possibly TRBD2 on 5 matching bases. The CDR3 is 14 amino acids. Germline CDR1 is LGHNA and CDR2 is YNFKEQ. V was clipped by 0 bases and J by 0 bases, with 6 bases between them.

Points on this clone: Other DNA sequences in the same sample also yield this CDR3. The gene calls are TRBV27 and TRBJ2-1; 11 bases match TRBD2. This CDR3 is built from 15 residues. V dropped 3 bases and J dropped 8; count of bases not matched to a gene: 6. Germline values: CDR1 MNHEY, CDR2 SMNVEV (reference sequence). The CDR3 coding sequence is TGTGCCAGCAGTTTGGGGACTAGCGGCAGAGATGAGCAGTTCTTC. Translated, it gives CASSLGTSGRDEQFF.

This chain joins TRBV7-2 and TRBJ1-1; D call uncertain. This CDR3 is built from 13 residues. The germline gives CDR1 SGHTA, CDR2 FQGNSA. Deletions cut 3 bases from V and 1 base from J, with 6 bases between. The CDR3 region has the DNA TGTGCCAGCAGCTTGGGCAGGAACACTGAAGCTTTCTTT. Its protein product is CASSLGRNTEAFF. Supplemented by reference TRBV7-2 and TRBJ1-1, the full variable domain reads GAGVSQSPSNKVTEKGKDVELRCDPISGHTALYWYRQSLGQGLEFLIYFQGNSAPDKSGLPSDRFSAERTGGSVSTLTIQRTQQEDSAVYLCASSLGRNTEAFFGQGTRLTVV.

This clone was observed once. This chain joins TRBV6-6 and TRBJ2-5; 7 bases agree with TRBD2. The V gene end was trimmed by 6 bases and the J gene end by 5 bases; junction bases not matched to a gene: 6. Germline lookup yields CDR1 MNHNY and CDR2 SVGAGI (reference sequence). This CDR3 contains 13 residues. CDR3 protein: CASSRDYGETQYF. The CDR3 DNA sequence: TGTGCCAGCAGCAGGGACTACGGGGAGACCCAGTACTTC.

This rearrangement joins TRBV2 to TRBJ2-1; 8 nucleotides line up with TRBD1. The CDR3 spans 16 residues. After removal of 4 bases from V and 15 bases from J, the junction contained 20 bases not matched to a gene. Germline CDR1 and CDR2: SNHLY and FYNNEI. The CDR3 reads CASSVVDRASPDRLFF. Written as DNA, the CDR3 is TGTGCCAGCAGTGTGGTGGACAGGGCCTCCCCGGACAGGCTGTTCTTC.

This clone was detected only once. This chain joins TRBV28 and TRBJ2-5; 9 bases map to TRBD1. The ends lost 3 bases at V and 10 bases at J; junction bases unmatched: 15. This CDR3 is built from 16 residues. Germline V gene sequence: CDR1 MDHEN, CDR2 SYDVKM. The CDR3 spells CASSLVNRGPSRGQYF. The CDR3 DNA sequence: TGTGCCAGCAGTTTGGTGAACAGGGGGCCTAGTAGGGGCCAGTACTTC.

The chain links TRBV28 to TRBJ2-7; TRBD2 aligns across 13 bases. The V segment lost 4 bases and the J segment 4 bases; nucleotides outside the gene matches: 4. This CDR3 contains 15 residues. Per the germline V gene, CDR1 is MDHEN and CDR2 is SYDVKM. CDR3 sequence (DNA): TGTGCCAGCAGTTCCTGGACTAGCGGGAGTTACGAGCAGTACTTC. Its protein is CASSSWTSGSYEQYF.

This clone occurred once. V usage is TRBV6-5 and J usage is TRBJ2-7; 9 nucleotides align to TRBD2. The junction had 7 bases not matched to a gene; V was cut back by 0 bases and J by 4 bases. Germline assignment: CDR1 MNHEY and CDR2 SVGAGI. This CDR3 has 16 amino acids. CDR3 in amino acids: CASSYSSGRTWYEQYF. The CDR3 coding sequence is TGTGCCAGCAGTTACTCAAGCGGGAGGACTTGGTACGAGCAGTACTTC.

The chain is built from TRBV7-9 and TRBJ1-2, with D possibly TRBD1 on 6 matching bases. The CDR3 has 14 residues. Germline loops: CDR1 SEHNR, CDR2 FQNEAQ (reference sequence). The germline V and J ends were trimmed by 3 bases and 4 bases, with 12 bases remaining between them. DNA for the CDR3: TGTGCCAGCAGCTTGTTGCGGGGGCCCTATGGCTACACCTTC. It translates to CASSLLRGPYGYTF.

The count of this clone is one. The J gene is TRBJ1-2, the V gene TRBV4-1, with D uncertain. This CDR3 contains 13 residues. Between the trimmed V and J ends, which lost 0 bases and 7 bases, there was a span of 9 bases. The germline V gene encodes CDR1 MGHRA and CDR2 YSYEKL. CDR3 protein: CASSQDPIFGYTF. The CDR3, as DNA: TGCGCCAGCAGCCAAGATCCCATTTTTGGCTACACCTTC.

This chain joins TRBV5-1 and TRBJ2-5; the match to TRBD2 covers 12 bases. The assigned J gene may be wrong: the sequence end matches TRBJ2-7 better. The CDR3 spans 16 residues. Per the germline V gene, CDR1 is SGHRS and CDR2 is YFSETQ. The CDR3 reads CASSAPTSGGRNEQYF. The CDR3 DNA reads TGCGCCAGCAGCGCACCAACTAGCGGGGGGCGCAACGAGCAGTACTTC.

The chain is built from TRBV2 and TRBJ1-1; D is undetermined. Between the trimmed V and J ends, which lost 8 bases and 0 bases, there was a span of 10 bases. The CDR3 sequence is 13 residues long. Per germline, CDR1 SNHLY and CDR2 FYNNEI. The CDR3 DNA reads TGTGCCAGCGATCCTGGCATGAACACTGAAGCTTTCTTT. Translating gives CASDPGMNTEAFF.

The chain carries TRBV7-2 and TRBJ2-3; D not resolved. CDR1 and CDR2 (germline): SGHTA, FQGNSA. The CDR3 totals 15 residues. Between the trimmed V and J ends, which lost 1 base and 9 bases, there was a span of 17 bases. The CDR3 sequence is CASSLVSDPPYTQYF. The CDR3 DNA reads as TGTGCCAGCAGCTTAGTATCTGATCCCCCCTACACGCAGTATTTT.

This clone is a singleton in its sample. The chain carries TRBV27 and TRBJ2-3; TRBD2 matches 11 bases. This CDR3 has 15 amino acids. J was trimmed by 9 bases and V by 6 bases; bases with no gene match: 11. Germline V lookup: CDR1 MNHEY, CDR2 SMNVEV (reference sequence). The CDR3 DNA reads as TGTGCCAGCAGAGGAACTAGCGGGGGACCCCGAACGCAGTATTTT. Its translation: CASRGTSGGPRTQYF.

This clone is a singleton in its sample. The V gene is TRBV27, the J gene TRBJ1-5, with D unclear. Deletions cut 3 bases from V and 2 bases from J, with 11 bases between. Germline V gives CDR1 MNHEY, CDR2 SMNVEV (reference sequence). The CDR3 is made up of 15 amino acids. DNA for the CDR3: TGTGCCAGCAGTTTGGAAGCGTTCGGCAATCAGCCCCAGCATTTT. It codes for CASSLEAFGNQPQHF.